This T cell receptor beta chain was sequenced during a study of T cell responses to AZD1222 COVID-19 vaccine. Study findings and constraints: Mostly white British, mostly female donors; authors suggested clonal diversity may be underestimated. In the spike-specific TCR repertoire, nearly half reportedly target unmutated variant regions. Repertoires were obtained only post-peak T cell response.

Pooling of second doses given at about 4 or about 12 weeks was done. Sequencing was performed with immunoSEQ multiplex PCR; in TCRdb, only in-frame clones are kept and a portion is missing. This table has 150,000 to 200,000 clones, roughly 91% appearing once. This CDR3 comprises 15 residues. From germline, CDR1 is GTSNPN and CDR2 SVGIG (reference sequence). Concerning this clone: As yet, its antigen is unknown. Relative to the germline gene, one junction end is altered; a read error may explain this. Additional DNA sequences in this sample encode the identical CDR3.

This chain joins TRBV30 and TRBJ1-4; 8 bases agree with TRBD1. The sequence came from an adult who received the AZD1222 COVID-19 vaccine. Here the sequenced sample was peripheral blood, taken 28 days after the second AZD1222 dose. The CDR3 DNA reads as TGCGCCTGGAGTAGACAGGGGATAGGTAATGAAAAACTGTTTTTT. Translating gives CAWSRQGIGNEKLFF. Variable domain in full (rest from reference TRBV30 and TRBJ1-4): SQTIHQWPATLVQPVGSPLSLECTVEGTSNPNLYWYRQAAGRGLQLLFYSVGIGQISSEVPQNLSASRPQDRQFILSSKKLLLSDSGFYLCAWSRQGIGNEKLFFGSGTQLSVL.